Given below is one T cell receptor beta chain in context. Its antigen is unknown. CDR1 MNHNS and CDR2 SASEGT come from the germline V gene. Trimming stripped 6 bases from V and 8 bases from J, with 17 bases between. The CDR3 contains 15 residues. These data are taken from a study of cytomegalovirus exposure and HLA in healthy donors. Study-level points and caveats: The study put under 200 TCR beta chains on its list as cytomegalovirus-associated. Judged likely to be a sequencing artifact was a cluster of highly shared sequence variants. Later analysis identified a missense DCLRE1C variant that was linked to TCR beta V- and J-gene trimming.

PCR involved 60 Vbeta and 13 Jbeta primers. The data were produced by immunoSEQ multiplex PCR, yet TCRdb's version contains in-frame clones alone and is incomplete. The sample carries some 94,000 clones, around 82% recorded once. Healthy donors of bone marrow made up the group. The chain is built from TRBV6-1 and TRBJ1-6; perhaps TRBD1 as D (5 bases). The sequence was collected from a man between 40 and 49 years old in good health and CMV-seronegative. Sequencing input: PBMCs. The CDR3 loop is CASSQSGQAHSPLHF. The CDR3 DNA sequence: TGTGCCAGCAGCCAATCCGGACAAGCCCATTCACCCCTCCACTTT.